These 13 T cell receptor beta chains share one sample of origin, sequenced in a study of T cell responses to AZD1222 COVID-19 vaccine. Assay: immunoSEQ multiplex PCR; the TCRdb copy retains only in-frame clones and omits some. This table holds some 120,000 clones, 75% to 95% found once. The sequencing used peripheral blood, collected on day 0 of AZD1222 vaccination. These receptors were collected from an adult in good health.

The gene calls are TRBV24-1 and TRBJ2-1; D unclear. CDR1 is KGHDR, CDR2 SFDVKD, per germline. Trimming cost V 4 bases and J 7 bases, with 19 bases left between them. This CDR3 region has 16 residues. DNA for the CDR3: TGTGCCACCAGTGACCCAACTTCGATTACTGGGAATGAGCAGTTCTTC. This gives the protein CATSDPTSITGNEQFF.

CDR3 coding DNA: TGTGCCAGCAGCGCCGACAGGGGGAACGAAAAACTGTTTTTT. Translating gives CASSADRGNEKLFF. V is TRBV9 and J is TRBJ1-4, with 9 nucleotides matching TRBD1. There are 14 residues in the CDR3. Trimming at V came to 3 bases and at J to 8 bases, leaving 5 bases not matched to a gene. The V gene's germline CDR1 is SGDLS and CDR2 YYNGEE. Filled out from reference TRBV9 and TRBJ1-4, the complete variable domain reads DSGVTQTPKHLITATGQRVTLRCSPRSGDLSVYWYQQSLDQGLQFLIQYYNGEERAKGNILERFSAQQFPDLHSELNLSSLELGDSALYFCASSADRGNEKLFFGSGTQLSVL.

The V gene is TRBV24-1, the J gene TRBJ2-7; maybe TRBD2 (5 bases). V lost 0 bases, J lost 2 bases, and 16 bases lay in between. Germline CDR1 reads KGHDR; CDR2 reads SFDVKD. The length of the CDR3 is 17 residues. CDR3 coding DNA: TGTGCCACCAGTGATTTGCTAGGGCTAGCCGCGACCTACGAGCAGTACTTC. It yields the protein CATSDLLGLAATYEQYF.

This chain uses TRBV6-5 with TRBJ2-7; no clear D gene. Between the trimmed V and J ends, which lost 2 bases and 0 bases, there was a span of 11 bases. This CDR3 has 15 residues. Germline CDR1 and CDR2: MNHEY and SVGAGI. CDR3 region: CASSYTVDNSYEQYF. The CDR3 DNA reads as TGTGCCAGCAGTTACACCGTTGACAACTCCTACGAGCAGTACTTC.

The rearrangement joins TRBV6-6 to TRBJ1-4, with 7 bases that match TRBD1. J lost 7 bases, V lost 6 bases, and 11 bases had no gene match. The CDR3 runs 15 residues. Germline V gene data show CDR1 as MNHNY and CDR2 as SVGAGI (reference sequence). The CDR3 sequence: CASRPDRTPGEKLFF. The CDR3 DNA is TGTGCCAGCAGACCGGACAGGACGCCCGGTGAAAAACTGTTTTTT.

The genes are TRBV25-1 and TRBJ2-7; D is perhaps TRBD1 (6 bases). The germline V gene encodes CDR1 MGHDK and CDR2 SYGVNS. The CDR3 loop spans 13 amino acids. Trimming took 7 bases from V and 6 from J, leaving 16 bases between them. In DNA form, the CDR3 reads TGTGCCAGCACCGGACAGTCCCGCCGCGAGCAGTACTTC. It encodes CASTGQSRREQYF.

In its sample, this clone was seen once. This rearrangement joins TRBV6-5 to TRBJ2-7; weak D call: TRBD1 (6 bases). V lost 5 bases and J 0 bases, leaving 14 bases between the germline ends. Per the germline V gene, CDR1 is MNHEY and CDR2 is SVGAGI. The CDR3 runs to 15 residues. CDR3: CASSLTGTLSYEQYF. DNA for the CDR3: TGTGCCAGCAGTCTAACCGGGACACTCTCCTACGAGCAGTACTTC.

The chain combines TRBV10-3 with TRBJ1-5; a possible D gene is TRBD1 (6 bases). V dropped 6 bases and J dropped 5 bases, with 14 bases sitting between them. CDR3 length equals 14 residues. The V gene's germline CDR1 is ENHRY and CDR2 SYGVKD. This CDR3 reads CAISGGHGDQPQHF. The CDR3 DNA reads as TGTGCCATCAGCGGGGGCCATGGGGATCAGCCCCAGCATTTT.

The genes are TRBV9 and TRBJ2-1; no clear D. Deletions cut 0 bases from V and 4 bases from J, with 14 bases between. Germline loops: CDR1 SGDLS, CDR2 YYNGEE. This CDR3 is built from 16 residues. This CDR3 is CASSVARVPEYNEQFF. The CDR3 DNA reads TGTGCCAGCAGCGTAGCTAGGGTCCCGGAATACAATGAGCAGTTCTTC.

The J gene is TRBJ2-1, the V gene TRBV6-5, with a weak D call TRBD1 (5 bases). From germline, CDR1 is MNHEY and CDR2 SVGAGI. V was pared by 7 bases and J by 0 bases, with 7 bases between. The CDR3 length is 13 residues. CDR3 sequence reads: CASKQVSYNEQFF. CDR3 nucleotide sequence: TGTGCCAGCAAACAGGTCTCCTACAATGAGCAGTTCTTC.

The genes are TRBV30 and TRBJ1-5; possibly TRBD1 for D (5 bases). Trimming removed 5 bases from V and 3 bases from J, with 14 bases in between. This CDR3 contains 14 residues. CDR1 is GTSNPN, CDR2 SVGIG, per germline (reference sequence). CDR3: CAWSIGGNNQPQHF. The CDR3 DNA follows: TGTGCCTGGTCCATCGGGGGAAACAATCAGCCCCAGCATTTT.

V gene TRBV7-3 combines with J gene TRBJ1-1; maybe TRBD1 (5 bases). Between the trimmed V and J ends, which lost 6 bases and 5 bases, there was a span of 13 bases. CDR3 length: 13 residues. The germline V gene has CDR1 SGHTA and CDR2 FQGTGA. CDR3 in DNA: TGTGCCAGCAGTTACCTCGGGGGGACTGAAGCTTTCTTT. Translated: CASSYLGGTEAFF.

The V call is TRBV27, the J call TRBJ1-5; D is ambiguous. The V and J ends lost 4 bases and 5 bases respectively, with 12 bases between them. Germline V lookup: CDR1 MNHEY, CDR2 SMNVEV (reference sequence). There are 14 residues in the CDR3. The CDR3 DNA reads TGTGCCAGCAGTTCCGGATTTGCGGATCAGCCCCAGCATTTT. This gives the protein CASSSGFADQPQHF.